Listed below are T cell receptor beta chains from one sample, sequenced in a study of CD8 T cells in ankylosing spondylitis. MiXCR was run by TCRdb on the 5' RACE reads, yielding one entry per CDR3 protein. The sample includes more than 600,000 distinct CDR3 sequences, roughly 19% seen only once; the top ten take around 20%. Sequenced sample: blood, either unsorted or a sorted T cell fraction (not recorded which). The receptors were gathered from a male donor with ankylosing spondylitis. Each CDR3 is given without its conserved first and last residue. Fields, in order: V gene, J gene, CDR3 length, CDR3 protein.

TRBV7-2,TRBJ1-1,10,ASSLTATEAF
TRBV10-3,TRBJ2-1,13,AISDPTGAPIEQF
TRBV7-9,TRBJ2-5,11,ASSIWTEETQY
TRBV29-1,TRBJ2-3,12,SGTSGGPTDTQY
TRBV27,TRBJ2-2,14,ASSRGTGTNTGELF
TRBV12-3/TRBV12-4,TRBJ2-7,13,ASSHSRGFIYGQY
TRBV12-3/TRBV12-4,TRBJ1-5,13,ASSSGQGIWQPQH
TRBV12-3/TRBV12-4,TRBJ1-5,12,ASSLNERGQPQH
TRBV9,TRBJ2-7,12,ASSVAGPSYEQY
TRBV6-4,TRBJ1-4,14,ASSRPGTGVREKLF
TRBV27,TRBJ2-7,12,ASSYTGGLYEQY
TRBV6-5,TRBJ1-1,13,ASSSTGSVNTEAF
TRBV30,TRBJ2-1,13,AWIPGGAGGTEQF
TRBV10-3,TRBJ1-6,14,AISESGQENNSPLH
TRBV5-1,TRBJ2-5,11,ASSFSLQETQY
TRBV24-1,TRBJ2-3,13,ATSVGGGATDTQY
TRBV5-6,TRBJ2-3,13,ASSSGQVSTDTQY
TRBV7-2,TRBJ2-3,10,ASSLKSDTQY
TRBV2,TRBJ2-1,13,ASGVSSGAENEQF
TRBV12-3/TRBV12-4,TRBJ2-2,14,ASSFFPPRGAGELF
TRBV28,TRBJ1-1,14,ASSYPRWQGRTEAF
TRBV3-1,TRBJ2-7,10,ASSQTRDEQY
TRBV15,TRBJ2-5,12,ATSRSLEIETQY
TRBV5-1,TRBJ1-2,12,ASSLRAGLDGYT
TRBV3-1,TRBJ1-1,13,ASSRTGTGGMGAF
TRBV3-1,TRBJ2-7,12,ASSQAGAPYEQY
TRBV2,TRBJ2-3,12,ASSDGSGEDTQY
TRBV30,TRBJ2-7,12,AWRRSGGSYEQY
TRBV25-1,TRBJ2-3,12,ASSEGQTTDTQY
TRBV5-1,TRBJ2-1,13,ASSLAGTAPREQF
TRBV6-2/TRBV6-3,TRBJ2-1,14,ASSYSVIAGGPPQF
TRBV7-2,TRBJ2-1,10,ASSVTTNEQF